This T cell receptor (beta chain) was identified during a study of T cells in Graves' hyperthyroidism and ophthalmopathy. Amplified TCR beta CDR3 regions derived from RNA transcripts. When the TCR CDR3 underwent first-round RT-PCR, the HTBI primer set was used. Each CDR3 protein is one row after TCRdb ran MiXCR on the multiplex PCR reads. There are about 770,000 distinct CDR3 sequences in the sample; 18% occur only once, and approximately 16% lies in the top ten. This CDR3 is 17 amino acids long. V lost 0 bases to trimming and J lost 5 bases; unmatched junction nucleotides: 10. The V gene's germline CDR1 is MNHEY and CDR2 SVGAGI.

Sequencing used blood. The chain links TRBV6-5 to TRBJ1-5; 7 positions match TRBD1. This sequence originates from a woman in her 50s with Graves' hyperthyroidism that later progressed to Graves' ophthalmopathy. CDR3 in amino acids: CASSYSGERGGHQPQHF. The CDR3 nucleotides read TGTGCCAGCAGTTACTCGGGGGAGCGAGGGGGCCATCAGCCCCAGCATTTT.